This T cell receptor (beta chain) was sequenced in a study of T cells in localized non-small cell lung cancer. Germline trimming cut 1 base from V and 4 bases from J; bases unmatched to any gene: 10. Per the germline V gene, CDR1 is LNHDA and CDR2 is SQIVND (reference sequence). CDR3 length equals 17 residues. TCRdb's table, derived via immunoSEQ multiplex PCR, lists solely in-frame clones and lacks some. The sample records roughly 30,000 clones, approximately 90% being singletons. Points on this clone: Its antigen remains unknown.

General study points: Longer overall survival accompanied higher blood T cell density.

This TCR derives from a woman aged 18-49 years with stage I lung adenocarcinoma. Specimen: peripheral blood, collected before any cancer treatment. This sequence joins TRBV19 and TRBJ2-3, with 8 bases lining up with TRBD1. The CDR3 DNA reads as TGTGCCAGTAGTATAGTCGGACAGGGCTATTTCCCAGATACGCAGTATTTT. Its translation is CASSIVGQGYFPDTQYF.